This is a list of T cell receptor beta chains from one sample in a study of blood T cell repertoires in COVID-19. The method was immunoSEQ multiplex PCR; TCRdb's version includes in-frame clones alone and lacks a portion of them. The table lists 200,000 to 250,000 clones, roughly nine tenths of them singletons. Sequencing was done on a sample of PBMCs or T cells enriched from blood (not recorded which). These TCRs come from a woman aged 18 to 35 in a cohort exposed to, infected with or recovered from COVID-19 (not recorded which). Each CDR3 is given with its conserved first and last residue. A D gene is named only where the DNA matches it firmly. Clone size is given for some rows only: seen once, a few or many times, or a class if the clone is expanded.

TRBJ1-1,-,few,TRBV4-1,TGCGCCAGCAGCCAAGAGGCCCAAGTTCCCGACACTGAAGCTTTCTTT,CASSQEAQVPDTEAFF
TRBJ2-7,TRBD2,-,TRBV7-2,TGTGCCAGCAGCTTAGCTCGAACGACTAGCGGGCTTGCCTACGAGCAGTACTTC,CASSLARTTSGLAYEQYF
TRBJ1-4,TRBD1,-,TRBV7-6,TGTGCCAGCAGCTTAGAGGGGACAGTTAATGAAAAACTGTTTTTT,CASSLEGTVNEKLFF
TRBJ1-2,-,-,TRBV7-2,TGTGCCAGCAGCTTAATCGGGCACGGGGGAGGGCTCTATGGCTACACCTTC,CASSLIGHGGGLYGYTF
TRBJ2-3,TRBD1,-,TRBV24-1,TGTGCCACCAGTGATTTGTCAGGGGGCGCAGATACGCAGTATTTT,CATSDLSGGADTQYF
TRBJ1-1,-,-,TRBV5-1,TGCGCCAGCAGCTTAGACATATTGAACACTGAAGCTTTCTTT,CASSLDILNTEAFF
TRBJ1-5,TRBD1,-,TRBV20-1,TGCAGTGCTAGTCCTCGGACAGGGTATAGCAATCAGCCCCAGCATTTT,CSASPRTGYSNQPQHF
TRBJ2-7,-,-,TRBV18,TGTGCCAGCTCACGCCCCGGACCGAGGACGGGAGAGCAGTACTTC,CASSRPGPRTGEQYF
TRBJ2-1,-,-,TRBV9,TGTGCCAGCAGCCTAGGCCAGGTCAATGAGCAGTTCTTC,CASSLGQVNEQFF
TRBJ1-3,-,-,TRBV5-6,TGTGCCAGCAGCACCAAGACAGGAACAAACACCATATATTTT,CASSTKTGTNTIYF
TRBJ2-3,-,-,TRBV10-1,TGCGCCAGCAGTGCTGGGACCGGGGACATGGGGCAGTATTTT,CASSAGTGDMGQYF
TRBJ2-1,-,-,TRBV5-1,TGCGCCAGCAGCTCCGGGTTCGAAGCTGAGGAGCAGTTCTTC,CASSSGFEAEEQFF
TRBJ1-3,-,-,TRBV7-2,TGTGCCAGCAGCTCCTCTCCCAACGACAGGCCTGGAAACACCATATATTTT,CASSSSPNDRPGNTIYF
TRBJ1-1,-,-,TRBV2,TGTGCCAGCAGTGTGGCGGCGGGGAACACTGAAGCTTTCTTT,CASSVAAGNTEAFF
TRBJ2-3,TRBD2,-,TRBV19,TGTGCCAGTAGTATCAGACTAGCGGGGGCCAGCACAGATACGCAGTATTTT,CASSIRLAGASTDTQYF
TRBJ2-2,-,-,TRBV9,TGTGCCAGCACCGGTGGCACCGGGGAGCTGTTTTTT,CASTGGTGELFF
TRBJ2-1,-,-,TRBV28,TGTGCCAGCTCATGGGCTAGCAGCAACAATGAGCAGTTCTTC,CASSWASSNNEQFF
TRBJ1-2,-,-,TRBV7-3,TGTGCCAGCAGCTTCGGCGGGGCGCCGGGGGATGGCTACACCTTC,CASSFGGAPGDGYTF
TRBJ2-7,-,-,TRBV6-5,TGTGCCAGCAAGACAGCCTACGAGCAGTACTTC,CASKTAYEQYF
TRBJ2-1,-,-,TRBV2,TGTGCCAGCGGGGGGGGCTACCTAGGGGATGAGCAGTTCTTC,CASGGGYLGDEQFF
TRBJ2-5,TRBD2,-,TRBV11-2,TGTGCCAGCAGCTTAGCCGCGACTAGCGGGAGTCCGTCTCAAGAGACCCAGTACTTC,CASSLAATSGSPSQETQYF
TRBJ2-1,-,-,TRBV14,TGTGCCAGCAGCCGAGACGGGAGCTCCTACAATGAGCAGTTCTTC,CASSRDGSSYNEQFF
TRBJ2-7,-,-,TRBV28,TGTGCCAGCAGTGGAGGCGGGCAAGGCGAGCAGTACTTC,CASSGGGQGEQYF
TRBJ2-5,-,once,TRBV24-1,TGTGCCACCAGTGGTACAGAAGAGACCCAGTACTTC,CATSGTEETQYF
TRBJ2-1,-,few,TRBV5-1,TGCGCCAGCAGACGGGAAAGCTCCTACAATGAGCAGTTCTTC,CASRRESSYNEQFF
TRBJ2-5,-,-,TRBV19,TGTGCCAGTAGTAGGCGGGGTTCTACGGAGACCCAGTACTTC,CASSRRGSTETQYF
TRBJ2-7,TRBD1,-,TRBV5-1,TGCGCCAGCAGTGGACAGGGGGCTTTTGGGGCCTACGAGCAGTACTTC,CASSGQGAFGAYEQYF
TRBJ1-2,-,-,TRBV9,TGTGCCAGCAGCCCCTCGGGGGACTCCTATGGCTACACCTTC,CASSPSGDSYGYTF
TRBJ2-7,TRBD1,-,TRBV7-2,TGTGCCAGCAGCACCAGCTTGGGACAGATGAAAGAGCAGTACTTC,CASSTSLGQMKEQYF
TRBJ2-7,-,-,TRBV6-4,TGTGCCAGCAGTGACGGAGGGGGGGATCGCTACGAGCAGTACTTC,CASSDGGGDRYEQYF
TRBJ1-4,TRBD1,-,TRBV15,TGTGCCACCAGCAGAGATCGCACAGGGGCCAATGAAAAACTGTTTTTT,CATSRDRTGANEKLFF
TRBJ1-5,-,-,TRBV7-6,TGTGCCAGTTGGGGCGATAGCAATCAGCCCCAGCATTTT,CASWGDSNQPQHF
TRBJ1-6,TRBD1,-,TRBV27,TGTGCCAGCAGTTTCTGGGGGACAGGGCTGAATTCACCCCTCCACTTT,CASSFWGTGLNSPLHF
TRBJ2-2,TRBD2,-,TRBV7-8,TGTGCCAGCAGCCCCGGCCTAGCGGACACCGGGGAGCTGTTTTTT,CASSPGLADTGELFF
TRBJ2-3,-,-,TRBV19,TGTGCCAGTAGTCTGCGACTAGTTCCTTCTAGCACAGATACGCAGTATTTT,CASSLRLVPSSTDTQYF
TRBJ1-5,-,few,TRBV7-2,TGTGCCAGCAGCCCCCGCGGGAGCGGGTTCGGTCAGCCCCAGCATTTT,CASSPRGSGFGQPQHF
TRBJ1-2,TRBD1,-,TRBV5-1,TGCGCCAGCAGCTTGAGGACAGGGGATGGCTACACCTTC,CASSLRTGDGYTF
TRBJ1-2,TRBD1,-,TRBV29-1,TGCAGCGTTGAATGGGACAGGCCATATGGCTACACCTTC,CSVEWDRPYGYTF
TRBJ1-5,-,few,TRBV4-1,TGCGCCAGCAGCCAAGGCAGAAATCAGCCCCAGCATTTT,CASSQGRNQPQHF
TRBJ2-7,TRBD2,-,TRBV7-8,TGTGCCAGCAGCTTCGCGGGGGGCCCTTACGAGCAGTACTTC,CASSFAGGPYEQYF
TRBJ1-2,TRBD1,-,TRBV24-1,TGTGCCACCAGTGATTTGCGACAGGGGAAAAGTAATGGCTACACCTTC,CATSDLRQGKSNGYTF
TRBJ2-2,TRBD1,-,TRBV7-3,TGTGCCAGCAGCATCGCGGGACAGGGTGCCGGGGAGCTGTTTTTT,CASSIAGQGAGELFF
TRBJ2-7,TRBD2,once,TRBV29-1,TGCAGCGTCAAGGTGGGAGGGCGCTCCTACGAGCAGTACTTC,CSVKVGGRSYEQYF
TRBJ1-4,-,-,TRBV7-8,TGTGCCAGCAGCTTTTATCGGGGAGGAGCAAAACTGTTTTTT,CASSFYRGGAKLFF
TRBJ1-5,-,-,TRBV7-2,TGTGCCAGCAGCTTAGCGCTTTACTTGGGCGATAGCAATCAGCCCCAGCATTTT,CASSLALYLGDSNQPQHF
TRBJ1-4,-,-,TRBV7-9,TGTGCCAGCAGCTTCGGACATACAAATGAAAAACTGTTTTTT,CASSFGHTNEKLFF
TRBJ1-5,TRBD1,once,TRBV3-1/TRBV3-2,TGTGCCAGCAGCCAAGGTGGGACAGCCAATCAGCCCCAGCATTTT,CASSQGGTANQPQHF
TRBJ2-2,-,-,TRBV7-2,TGTGCCAGCAGCGACTCATTTCGCGGGCCGGGCTACGGGGAGCTGTTTTTT,CASSDSFRGPGYGELFF
TRBJ2-1,-,once,TRBV24-1,TGTGCCACCAGCCGGGACTCCCGGTTCTCCTACAATGAGCAGTTCTTC,CATSRDSRFSYNEQFF
TRBJ1-2,TRBD1,-,TRBV11-2,TGTGCCAGCAGCTCCGACAGGGCTGGTGGCTACACCTTC,CASSSDRAGGYTF
TRBJ1-4,TRBD1,-,TRBV7-9,TGTGCCAGCAGCTCTAGACAGGGGGCGGACGCAACTAATGAAAAACTGTTTTTT,CASSSRQGADATNEKLFF